This T cell receptor (beta chain) was documented in a study of T cell responses to AZD1222 COVID-19 vaccine. General study results and limits: All repertoire sampling was performed exclusively after the peak T cell response. Rises in breadth and depth of Spike-specific TCRs came after two AZD1222 doses. Donors were mostly white British, more females; clonal diversity possibly underestimated. Only five to seven AZD1222 recipients were seropositive at baseline.

Assay: immunoSEQ multiplex PCR; the TCRdb copy retains only in-frame clones and omits some. The top ten clones hold roughly 1.5% of a sample with about 170,000 clones, 92% of them seen once. Notes on this clone: Its antigen is unknown.

Trimming took 5 bases from V and 8 from J; bases not matched to a gene: 8. The CDR3 loop spans 13 amino acids. The germline V gene encodes CDR1 SGHAT and CDR2 FQNNGV. The V gene is TRBV11-2, the J gene TRBJ1-1; 7 bases line up with TRBD1. The sample was peripheral blood, taken on day 0 of AZD1222 vaccination. This receptor was identified in an adult in good health. CDR3 amino acids: CASSHGQVGEAFF. The CDR3, as DNA: TGTGCCAGCAGCCACGGACAGGTTGGAGAAGCTTTCTTT.